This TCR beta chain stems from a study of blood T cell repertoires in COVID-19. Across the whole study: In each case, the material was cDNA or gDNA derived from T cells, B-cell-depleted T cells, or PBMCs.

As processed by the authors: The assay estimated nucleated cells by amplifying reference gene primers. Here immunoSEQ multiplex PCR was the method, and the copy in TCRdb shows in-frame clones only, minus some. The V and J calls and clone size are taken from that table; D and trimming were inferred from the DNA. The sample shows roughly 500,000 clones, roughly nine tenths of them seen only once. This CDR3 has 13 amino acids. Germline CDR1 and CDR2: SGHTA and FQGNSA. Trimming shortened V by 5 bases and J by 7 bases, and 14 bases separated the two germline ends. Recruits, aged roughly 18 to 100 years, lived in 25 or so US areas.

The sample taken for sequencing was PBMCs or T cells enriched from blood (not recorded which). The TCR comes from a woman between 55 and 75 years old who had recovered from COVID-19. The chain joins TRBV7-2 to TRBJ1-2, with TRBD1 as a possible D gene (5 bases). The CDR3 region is CASSNRQSSGYTF. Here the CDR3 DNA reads TGTGCCAGCAGCAACCGACAGTCTAGTGGCTACACCTTC. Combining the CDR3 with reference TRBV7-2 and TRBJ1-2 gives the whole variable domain GAGVSQSPSNKVTEKGKDVELRCDPISGHTALYWYRQSLGQGLEFLIYFQGNSAPDKSGLPSDRFSAERTGGSVSTLTIQRTQQEDSAVYLCASSNRQSSGYTFGSGTRLTVV.